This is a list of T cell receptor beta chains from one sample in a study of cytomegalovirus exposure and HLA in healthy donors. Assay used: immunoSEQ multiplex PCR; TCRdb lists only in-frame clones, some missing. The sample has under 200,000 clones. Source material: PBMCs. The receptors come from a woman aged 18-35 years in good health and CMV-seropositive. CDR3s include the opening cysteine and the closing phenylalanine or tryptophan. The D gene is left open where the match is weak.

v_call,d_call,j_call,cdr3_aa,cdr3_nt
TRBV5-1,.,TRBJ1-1,CASSRLGDTEAFF,TGCGCCAGCAGCCGCCTCGGGGACACTGAAGCTTTCTTT
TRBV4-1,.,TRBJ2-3,CASSQAGLADTQYF,TGCGCCAGCAGCCAAGCCGGGTTGGCAGATACGCAGTATTTT
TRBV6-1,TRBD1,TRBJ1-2,CASIPDRGGYGYTF,TGTGCCAGCATTCCGGACAGGGGAGGATATGGCTACACCTTC
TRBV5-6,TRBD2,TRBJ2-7,CASSLIAGGGEQYF,TGTGCCAGCAGCTTAATAGCGGGAGGGGGTGAGCAGTACTTC
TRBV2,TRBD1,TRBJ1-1,CASLQGPRTEAFF,TGTGCCAGTTTACAGGGGCCGAGGACTGAAGCTTTCTTT
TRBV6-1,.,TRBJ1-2,CASERQSYGYTF,TGTGCCAGTGAACGACAGAGCTATGGCTACACCTTC
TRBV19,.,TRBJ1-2,CASSMSGQYGYTF,TGTGCCAGTAGTATGTCAGGACAGTATGGCTACACCTTC
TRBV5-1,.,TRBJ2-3,CASSTQKDTQYF,TGCGCCAGCAGCACACAAAAGGATACGCAGTATTTT
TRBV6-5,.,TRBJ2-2,CASSYSYSSNTGELFF,TGTGCCAGCAGTTACTCTTACAGCTCGAACACCGGGGAGCTGTTTTTT
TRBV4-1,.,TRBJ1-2,CASSQAAGIYYGYTF,TGCGCCAGCAGCCAAGCGGCGGGAATCTACTATGGCTACACCTTC
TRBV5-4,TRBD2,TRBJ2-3,CASSLSGGAGDTQYF,TGTGCCAGCAGCCTTAGCGGGGGGGCGGGTGATACGCAGTATTTT
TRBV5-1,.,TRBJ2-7,CASSLGTEYDEQYF,TGCGCCAGCAGCTTGGGGACTGAATACGACGAGCAGTACTTC
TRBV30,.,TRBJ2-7,CAWSASYEQYF,TGTGCCTGGAGTGCGAGCTACGAGCAGTACTTC
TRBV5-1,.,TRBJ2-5,CASSSTGIRETQYF,TGCGCCAGCAGCTCAACAGGGATTAGAGAGACCCAGTACTTC
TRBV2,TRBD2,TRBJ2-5,CASSELGGETQYF,TGTGCCAGCAGTGAACTCGGGGGGGAGACCCAGTACTTC
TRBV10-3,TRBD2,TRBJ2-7,CAIGGSGHEQYF,TGTGCCATAGGCGGGAGCGGCCACGAGCAGTACTTC
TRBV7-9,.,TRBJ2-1,CASSMSGSNEQFF,TGTGCCAGCAGCATGAGCGGGTCGAATGAGCAGTTCTTC
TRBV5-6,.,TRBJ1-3,CASSLAPVSGNTIYF,TGTGCCAGCAGCTTGGCTCCCGTCTCTGGAAACACCATATATTTT
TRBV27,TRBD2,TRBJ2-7,CASSPGTSGSNEQYF,TGTGCCAGCAGTCCCGGGACTAGCGGGAGTAATGAGCAGTACTTC
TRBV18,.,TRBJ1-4,CASSTGPTNEKLFF,TGTGCCAGCTCCACAGGGCCAACTAATGAAAAACTGTTTTTT
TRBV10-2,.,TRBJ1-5,CASSDFYTYEGQPQHF,TGCGCCAGCAGTGACTTCTACACCTATGAGGGTCAGCCCCAGCATTTT
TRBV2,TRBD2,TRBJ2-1,CAIMAWREGRYNEQFF,TGTGCCATCATGGCTTGGCGGGAGGGCCGGTACAATGAGCAGTTCTTC
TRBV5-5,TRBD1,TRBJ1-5,CASSLGQSNQPQHF,TGTGCCAGCAGCCTGGGACAGTCCAATCAGCCCCAGCATTTT
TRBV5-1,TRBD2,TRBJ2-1,CASSLTREVGNEQFF,TGCGCCAGCAGCTTGACGCGGGAGGTTGGCAATGAGCAGTTCTTC
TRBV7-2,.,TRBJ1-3,CASSLVAAGNTIYF,TGTGCCAGCAGCTTAGTGGCTGCTGGAAACACCATATATTTT
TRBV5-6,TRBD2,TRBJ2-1,CASSNEAGGTNNEQFF,TGTGCCAGCAGCAACGAAGCGGGAGGGACAAACAATGAGCAGTTCTTC
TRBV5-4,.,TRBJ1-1,CASSIGQGNTEAFF,TGTGCCAGCAGCATAGGGCAGGGGAACACTGAAGCTTTCTTT
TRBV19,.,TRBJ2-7,CASSWTWASSYEQYF,TGTGCCAGTAGCTGGACATGGGCAAGCTCCTACGAGCAGTACTTC
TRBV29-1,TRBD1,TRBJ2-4,CSVEGKPGQGHLAKNIQYF,TGCAGCGTTGAAGGGAAACCGGGACAGGGACACTTAGCCAAAAACATTCAGTACTTC
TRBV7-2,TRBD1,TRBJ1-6,CASSLVGDRGVGSPLHF,TGTGCCAGCAGCTTAGTGGGGGACAGGGGAGTTGGTTCACCCCTCCACTTT
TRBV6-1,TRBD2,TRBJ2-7,CASKQTSGPDEQYF,TGTGCCAGCAAGCAGACTAGCGGGCCGGACGAGCAGTACTTC
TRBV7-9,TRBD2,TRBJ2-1,CASSPISAGRKQFF,TGTGCCAGCAGCCCTATTTCAGCGGGAAGAAAGCAGTTCTTC
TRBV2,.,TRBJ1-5,CASSPRVDRIGVIQPQHF,TGTGCCAGCAGTCCTCGTGTGGACAGAATAGGGGTTATCCAGCCCCAGCATTTT
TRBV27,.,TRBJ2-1,CASSAPVGMTRRRGEQFF,TGTGCCAGCAGTGCGCCAGTCGGGATGACCCGGAGGCGCGGTGAGCAGTTCTTC
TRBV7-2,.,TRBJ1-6,CASSSGLINSPLHF,TGTGCCAGCAGCTCCGGACTGATAAATTCACCCCTCCACTTT
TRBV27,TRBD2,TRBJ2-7,CASSLSLAGREQYF,TGTGCCAGCAGTTTATCACTAGCGGGTCGCGAGCAGTACTTC
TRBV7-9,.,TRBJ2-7,CASSLARMDQGYEQYF,TGTGCCAGCAGCTTAGCTCGGATGGATCAGGGGTACGAGCAGTACTTC
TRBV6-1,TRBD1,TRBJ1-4,CASSHSGTDNEKLFF,TGTGCCAGCAGCCACTCCGGGACAGATAATGAAAAACTGTTTTTT
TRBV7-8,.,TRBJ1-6,CASSFLADSPLHF,TGTGCCAGCAGCTTCTTGGCGGATTCACCCCTCCACTTT
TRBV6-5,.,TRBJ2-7,CASSPQHRDEQYF,TGTGCCAGCAGTCCCCAACACAGGGACGAGCAGTACTTC
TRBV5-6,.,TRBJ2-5,CQGGRFGETQYF,TGCCAGGGGGGCAGGTTCGGGGAGACCCAGTACTTC
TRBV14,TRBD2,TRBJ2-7,CASSQRTGTSTYEQYF,TGTGCCAGCAGCCAACGGACCGGGACTAGCACCTACGAGCAGTACTTC
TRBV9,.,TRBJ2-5,CASNRGGSETQYF,TGTGCCAGCAATCGTGGAGGGTCGGAGACCCAGTACTTC
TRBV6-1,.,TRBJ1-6,CASSENQAGPGPLHF,TGTGCCAGCAGTGAAAACCAGGCGGGCCCTGGGCCCCTCCACTTT
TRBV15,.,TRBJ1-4,CATSRDRGNEKLFF,TGTGCCACCAGCAGAGATCGCGGTAATGAAAAACTGTTTTTT
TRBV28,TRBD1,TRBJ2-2,CASSRTGALQTGELFF,TGTGCCAGCAGTCGCACAGGGGCGCTACAGACCGGGGAGCTGTTTTTT
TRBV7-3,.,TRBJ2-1,CASSLSGRASRNEQFF,TGTGCCAGCAGCTTAAGCGGCAGGGCCTCTAGGAATGAGCAGTTCTTC